This TCR beta chain was sequenced during a study of cytomegalovirus exposure and HLA in healthy donors. Study-level results: Donors belonging to an Asian-associated ancestry cluster reportedly showed fewer N-insertions in productive TCRs than the roughly 670-donor mean, according to what a later analysis found.

The CDR3 has 13 residues. Germline CDR1 reads SGHDT; CDR2 reads YYEEEE. The study ran its PCR with 60 Vbeta and 13 Jbeta primers. TCRdb's table, derived via immunoSEQ multiplex PCR, lists solely in-frame clones and lacks some. Of 80,000 to 95,000 clones in the sample, about 80% are singletons; the top ten hold 6%. Note on this clone: As yet, its antigen is unknown.

The source of this sequence is a female donor in good health and CMV-seronegative. The chain joins TRBV5-6 to TRBJ2-5, with a tentative D call TRBD1 (6 bases). The DNA end is more similar to TRBJ2-7, so the J call may be wrong. Sequenced input: PBMCs. CDR3 in amino acids: CASSPGTYYEQYF. In DNA, the CDR3 is TGTGCCAGCAGCCCAGGGACATACTACGAGCAGTACTTC.